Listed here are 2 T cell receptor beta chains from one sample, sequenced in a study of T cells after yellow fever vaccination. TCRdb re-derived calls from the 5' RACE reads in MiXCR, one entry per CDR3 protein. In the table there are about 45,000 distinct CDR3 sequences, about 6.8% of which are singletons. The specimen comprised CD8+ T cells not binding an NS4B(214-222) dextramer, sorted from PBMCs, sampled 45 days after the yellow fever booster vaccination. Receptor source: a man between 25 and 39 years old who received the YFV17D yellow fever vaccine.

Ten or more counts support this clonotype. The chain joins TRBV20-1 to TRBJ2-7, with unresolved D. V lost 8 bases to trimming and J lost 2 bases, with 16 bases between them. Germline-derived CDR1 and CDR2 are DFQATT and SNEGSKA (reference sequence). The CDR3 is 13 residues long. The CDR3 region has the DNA TGCAGTTCCCGACCAGTCGTAGCCTACGAGCAGTACTTC. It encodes CSSRPVVAYEQYF.

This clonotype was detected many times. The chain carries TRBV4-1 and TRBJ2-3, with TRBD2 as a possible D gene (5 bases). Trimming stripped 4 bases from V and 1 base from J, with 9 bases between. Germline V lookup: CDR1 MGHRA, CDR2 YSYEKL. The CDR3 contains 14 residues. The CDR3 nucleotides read TGCGCCAGCAGCCCAGGAGGTCGCACAGATACGCAGTATTTT. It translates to CASSPGGRTDTQYF.